The 16 T cell receptor beta chains listed next were all sequenced from one sample in a study of cytomegalovirus exposure and HLA in healthy donors (dated by TCRdb to 2015 to 2018). The library came from the immunoSEQ multiplex PCR assay. TCRdb re-hosts the immuneACCESS table, in-frame sequences only. Its copies lack some clones; in the studies checked, an unresolved V gene accounts for under half of them, and the cause for the rest is not known. This sample lists 140,000 to 150,000 clones; less than 95% were detected once. 1.5% to 2% of the sample is taken by the ten largest. Sequencing was carried out using PBMCs. The receptors here all came from a man aged 18 to 30 in good health and CMV-seropositive.

This clone has only one observation. This chain uses TRBV7-8 with TRBJ1-6; weak D call: TRBD1 (5 bases). The ends were cut back, 0 bases at V and 16 bases at J, with 16 bases in the middle. This CDR3 has 14 residues. Per the germline V gene, CDR1 is SGHVS and CDR2 is FQNEAQ. The CDR3 DNA is TGTGCCAGCAGCTTAGCGGGGGGATGGACCCTGCTCCACTTT. Its protein is CASSLAGGWTLLHF.

This chain joins TRBV30 and TRBJ2-3; D possibly corresponds to TRBD2 (5 bases). The CDR3 is 17 residues long. Germline V gene sequence: CDR1 GTSNPN, CDR2 SVGIG (reference sequence). V was cut by 0 bases and J by 6 bases, with 22 bases left in between. In DNA, the CDR3 is TGTGCCTGGAGTGTAGAAGTTGGAGGACCGACTCAGGATACGCAGTATTTT. Protein sequence: CAWSVEVGGPTQDTQYF.

This rearrangement joins TRBV6-1 to TRBJ1-4; the D is unclear. The CDR3 is 15 amino acids. Germline assignment: CDR1 MNHNS and CDR2 SASEGT. Trimming removed 4 bases from V and 0 bases from J, with 9 bases in between. DNA for the CDR3: TGTGCCAGCAGTGTCAGGTCAGCAACTAATGAAAAACTGTTTTTT. Amino acids: CASSVRSATNEKLFF.

This clone has only one observation. V and J are TRBV15 and TRBJ2-7; TRBD2 agrees at 7 bases. The CDR3 covers 14 residues. V gave up 5 bases and J gave up 3 bases; unmatched junction bases: 7. The germline V gene has CDR1 LNHNV and CDR2 YYDKDF (reference sequence). The CDR3 DNA reads TGTGCCACCAGCCCCCTTTGGGGGGGCTACGAGCAGTACTTC. It is translated as CATSPLWGGYEQYF.

This chain uses TRBV2 with TRBJ2-5; 10 bases line up with TRBD2. CDR3 length: 14 amino acids. Per the germline V gene, CDR1 is SNHLY and CDR2 is FYNNEI. V trimming: 4 bases; J trimming: 2 bases; junction bases outside the gene matches: 1. The CDR3 coding sequence is TGTGCCAGCAGTGGGACTAGCGGTCAAGAGACCCAGTACTTC. Amino acids: CASSGTSGQETQYF.

The chain is built from TRBV10-2 and TRBJ2-3; 10 bases are shared with TRBD2. The CDR3 consists of 16 residues. Germline V CDR1 and CDR2: WSHSY, SAAADI. V was clipped by 2 bases and J by 2 bases; unmatched bases: 4. As DNA, the CDR3 is TGCGCCAGCAGTGAGACTAGCGGGACTTCCACAGATACGCAGTATTTT. This encodes CASSETSGTSTDTQYF.

V is TRBV5-1 and J is TRBJ2-3; 11 bases align to TRBD2. The germline V gene has CDR1 SGHRS and CDR2 YFSETQ. V dropped 0 bases and J dropped 4; count of bases not matched to a gene: 7. This CDR3 spans 17 amino acids. CDR3 protein: CASSLATSGSRADTQYF. CDR3 nucleotide sequence: TGCGCCAGCAGCTTGGCTACTAGCGGGAGTAGGGCAGATACGCAGTATTTT.

The rearrangement links TRBV7-9 to TRBJ2-7; unclear D gene. The V gene lost 1 base and the J gene lost 6 bases, with 16 bases spanning the gap. The CDR3 loop spans 15 amino acids. Germline CDR1 reads SEHNR; CDR2 reads FQNEAQ (reference sequence). The CDR3 is CASSLGVGTDIEQYF. The DNA for the CDR3 is TGTGCCAGCAGCTTAGGGGTCGGAACAGATATCGAGCAGTACTTC.

The chain joins TRBV27 to TRBJ2-3; 7 nucleotides line up with TRBD1. J was trimmed by 6 bases and V by 3 bases; bases with no gene match: 6. This CDR3 region has 14 residues. The germline CDR1 and CDR2 sequences are MNHEY and SMNVEV (reference sequence). The CDR3 nucleotides read TGTGCCAGCAGTTTGCCAGGGGGTAGCGATACGCAGTATTTT. Translation: CASSLPGGSDTQYF.

This clone was detected only once. The rearrangement links TRBV13 to TRBJ2-1; no reliable D call. Trimming cost V 0 bases and J 8 bases, with 8 bases left between them. The germline gives CDR1 PRHDT, CDR2 FYEKMQ (reference sequence). This CDR3 is 13 amino acids long. For the CDR3, the DNA is TGTGCCAGCAGCTTAGGCGGGTGGGATGAGCAGTTCTTC. Its protein is CASSLGGWDEQFF.

V gene TRBV28 combines with J gene TRBJ1-5, with a weak D call TRBD1 (5 bases). The CDR3 is made up of 15 amino acids. Germline V gene sequence: CDR1 MDHEN, CDR2 SYDVKM. V dropped 2 bases and J dropped 1 base, with 9 bases sitting between them. CDR3 loop: CASSLQGNSNQPQHF. As DNA, the CDR3 is TGTGCCAGCAGTTTACAGGGAAACAGCAATCAGCCCCAGCATTTT.

The CDR3 here is CAISETGTSVGELFF. Here the CDR3 DNA reads TGTGCCATCAGTGAGACGGGGACTAGCGTAGGGGAGCTGTTTTTT. The V gene is TRBV10-3, the J gene TRBJ2-2, with TRBD2 matching over 10 bases. CDR3 size: 15 residues. Germline CDR1 ENHRY, CDR2 SYGVKD. The J segment lost 8 bases and the V segment lost 2 bases, leaving 5 bases of the junction unmatched.

There are a few counts of this clone. The chain combines TRBV28 with TRBJ2-1; 7 bases line up with TRBD2. The CDR3 runs 12 residues. J was trimmed by 12 bases and V by 6 bases; bases with no gene match: 8. Germline V lookup: CDR1 MDHEN, CDR2 SYDVKM. CDR3 loop: CASSPLRERQFF. The DNA of the CDR3 is TGTGCCAGCAGCCCGTTGCGGGAGAGGCAGTTCTTC.

CDR3 loop: CASSPRVSGRGYEQYF. The DNA for the CDR3 is TGCGCCAGCAGCCCCCGGGTGAGCGGGAGAGGGTACGAGCAGTACTTC. The gene calls are TRBV4-1 and TRBJ2-7; 8 nucleotides match TRBD2. Germline-derived CDR1 and CDR2 are MGHRA and YSYEKL. V was pared by 4 bases and J by 4 bases, with 12 bases of the junction left unmatched. This CDR3 comprises 16 residues.

This clone has only a few counts. V gene TRBV6-1 combines with J gene TRBJ1-5; D is ambiguous. V was pared by 1 base and J by 2 bases, with 9 bases between. The CDR3 has 15 amino acids. Germline loops: CDR1 MNHNS, CDR2 SASEGT. The CDR3: CASSEEMAGNQPQHF. The CDR3 nucleotides are TGTGCCAGCAGTGAAGAAATGGCAGGCAATCAGCCCCAGCATTTT.

The rearrangement joins TRBV9 to TRBJ2-7; TRBD2 matches 8 bases. The CDR3 consists of 14 residues. Trimming at V came to 5 bases and at J to 6 bases, leaving 10 bases not matched to a gene. CDR1 and CDR2 from the germline V gene are SGDLS and YYNGEE. The CDR3 reads CASRLGLANGEQYF. CDR3 bases: TGTGCCAGCAGACTAGGACTAGCAAACGGCGAGCAGTACTTC. The whole variable domain, remainder taken from reference TRBV9 and TRBJ2-7, is DSGVTQTPKHLITATGQRVTLRCSPRSGDLSVYWYQQSLDQGLQFLIQYYNGEERAKGNILERFSAQQFPDLHSELNLSSLELGDSALYFCASRLGLANGEQYFGPGTRLTVT.